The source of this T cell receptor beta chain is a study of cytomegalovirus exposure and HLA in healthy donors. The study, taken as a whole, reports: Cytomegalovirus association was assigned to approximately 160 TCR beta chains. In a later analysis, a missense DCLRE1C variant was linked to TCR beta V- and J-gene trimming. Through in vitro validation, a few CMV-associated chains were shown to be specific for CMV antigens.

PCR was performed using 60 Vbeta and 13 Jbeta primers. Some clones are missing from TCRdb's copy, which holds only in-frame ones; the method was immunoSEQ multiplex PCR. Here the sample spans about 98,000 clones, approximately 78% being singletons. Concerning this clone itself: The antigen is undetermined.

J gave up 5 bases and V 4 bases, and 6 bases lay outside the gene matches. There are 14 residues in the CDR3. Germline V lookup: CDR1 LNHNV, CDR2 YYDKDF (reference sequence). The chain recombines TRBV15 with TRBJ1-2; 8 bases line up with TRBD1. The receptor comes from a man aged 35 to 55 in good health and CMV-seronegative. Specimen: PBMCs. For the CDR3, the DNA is TGTGCCACCAGCAAGAAGGGACAGGCTTATGGCTACACCTTC. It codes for CATSKKGQAYGYTF.